Shown below are 32 T cell receptor beta chains from a single sample sequenced in a study of T cells in Graves' hyperthyroidism and ophthalmopathy. The CDR3 regions of TCR beta were amplified from RNA transcripts. Initially, a first-round RT-PCR of the TCR CDR3 employed the HTBI primer set. Each CDR3 protein is one row after TCRdb ran MiXCR on the multiplex PCR reads. This sample has 300,000 to 450,000 distinct CDR3 sequences, with around an eighth found just once. What was sequenced was blood. These receptors were obtained from a man aged 25 to 40 with Graves' hyperthyroidism that later progressed to Graves' ophthalmopathy.

This clonotype was seen at least ten times. V usage is TRBV12-3 or TRBV12-4 and J usage is TRBJ2-7; D is possibly TRBD1 or TRBD2 (6 bases each). This CDR3 region has 16 residues. Trimming removed 6 bases from V and 0 bases from J, with 18 bases in between. The CDR3 sequence is CASSPGARDLSYEQYF. DNA for the CDR3: TGTGCCAGCAGCCCGGGGGCCAGGGACCTCTCCTACGAGCAGTACTTC.

This clonotype showed up many times. The rearrangement uses TRBV18 and TRBJ1-1; D uncertain. V shed 5 bases and J shed 3 bases, with 13 bases lying between them. The CDR3 runs 14 residues. From germline, CDR1 is KGHSH and CDR2 LQKENI. The CDR3, as DNA: TGTGCCAGCTCAATCTCTGCAGGAGACACTGAAGCTTTCTTT. This encodes CASSISAGDTEAFF.

The chain links TRBV4-1 to TRBJ1-1, with TRBD1 identical over 9 bases. The CDR3 is 15 residues long. The germline gives CDR1 MGHRA, CDR2 YSYEKL. The ends lost 4 bases at V and 5 bases at J; junction bases unmatched: 8. This CDR3 is CASSRPQGARTEAFF. The CDR3 coding sequence is TGCGCCAGCAGCCGACCACAGGGGGCTCGGACTGAAGCTTTCTTT.

In its sample, this clonotype was seen a few times. The genes are TRBV28 and TRBJ2-5; TRBD1 might be the D (6 bases). The CDR3 covers 13 residues. Looked up from germline, CDR1 is MDHEN and CDR2 is SYDVKM. The V gene lost 7 bases and the J gene lost 5 bases, with 14 bases spanning the gap. CDR3 coding DNA: TGTGCCAGCAACCCGGGACAACGGGAGACCCAGTACTTC. It is translated as CASNPGQRETQYF.

This clonotype has a count of ten or more. The chain uses TRBV9 and TRBJ1-1; D unclear. Deletions cut 0 bases from V and 5 bases from J, with 8 bases between. Germline values: CDR1 SGDLS, CDR2 YYNGEE. This CDR3 is built from 13 residues. The CDR3 DNA reads as TGTGCCAGCAGCGTAGACAGTGAGACTGAAGCTTTCTTT. Translated: CASSVDSETEAFF.

This CDR3 is CSARAPPQGGTDTQYF. The CDR3 nucleotides are TGCAGTGCTAGAGCCCCCCCCCAGGGGGGGACAGATACGCAGTATTTT. V and J are TRBV20-1 and TRBJ2-3; perhaps D is TRBD1 or TRBD2 (7 bases each). The germline V gene encodes CDR1 DFQATT and CDR2 SNEGSKA (reference sequence). This CDR3 has 16 residues. With 1 base removed from V and 3 bases from J, the gap between germline ends came to 17 bases.

This clonotype was seen repeatedly, ten times or more. The chain employs TRBV28 and TRBJ2-3; no clear D gene. The CDR3 spans 13 residues. Trimming took off 7 bases at V and 1 base at J, with 9 bases between the two ends. Germline values: CDR1 MDHEN, CDR2 SYDVKM. Here the CDR3 reads CASIRSGTDTQYF. The CDR3 nucleotides are TGTGCCAGCATTCGGTCTGGCACAGATACGCAGTATTTT.

The table lists this clonotype with many counts. The genes are TRBV20-1 and TRBJ1-3, with D unclear. Per the germline V gene, CDR1 is DFQATT and CDR2 is SNEGSKA (reference sequence). V gave up 0 bases and J gave up 4 bases, with 13 bases separating them. CDR3 length equals 15 residues. Here the CDR3 DNA reads TGCAGTGCTAGAGATGCCCGGACGGCGGGAAACACCATATATTTT. Translating it yields CSARDARTAGNTIYF.

Many counts were recorded for this clonotype. The V call is TRBV27, the J call TRBJ2-1, with 12 nucleotides matching TRBD2. V was clipped by 6 bases and J by 7 bases; unmatched bases: 4. The CDR3 has 14 residues. The germline V gene encodes CDR1 MNHEY and CDR2 SMNVEV (reference sequence). As DNA, the CDR3 is TGTGCCAGCAGGCTAGCGGGGGGGCAGAATGAGCAGTTCTTC. It encodes CASRLAGGQNEQFF.

This clonotype was detected a few times. The J gene is TRBJ1-1, the V gene TRBV18; TRBD1 aligns across 9 bases. J was trimmed by 1 base and V by 4 bases; bases with no gene match: 7. Germline CDR1 reads KGHSH; CDR2 reads LQKENI. CDR3 length: 16 residues. In DNA, the CDR3 is TGTGCCAGCTCACTCCGGGACAGGGCATGGAACACTGAAGCTTTCTTT. Its protein product is CASSLRDRAWNTEAFF.

The table lists this clonotype with many counts. The chain links TRBV29-1 to TRBJ1-6, with 7 bases aligning to TRBD1. Germline V lookup: CDR1 SQVTM, CDR2 ANQGSEA. This CDR3 is 12 amino acids long. Germline trimming cut 3 bases from V and 7 bases from J; bases unmatched to any gene: 0. As DNA, the CDR3 is TGCAGCGTTGAGACAGGGAATTCACCCCTCCACTTT. This sequence encodes CSVETGNSPLHF.

V usage is TRBV7-6 and J usage is TRBJ2-1; TRBD2 agrees at 7 bases. Germline-derived CDR1 and CDR2 are SGHVS and FNYEAQ. V lost 5 bases to trimming and J lost 0 bases; unmatched junction nucleotides: 4. The CDR3 contains 15 residues. The CDR3 DNA is TGTGCCAGCAGCCAGCGGGGAGCCTCCTACAATGAGCAGTTCTTC. It encodes CASSQRGASYNEQFF.

This clonotype was seen repeatedly, ten times or more. This sequence joins TRBV12-3 or TRBV12-4 and TRBJ1-5; D uncertain. CDR3 length equals 12 residues. V lost 3 bases to trimming and J lost 8 bases, with 8 bases between them. The CDR3 reads CASSFGREPQHF. The CDR3 nucleotides read TGTGCCAGCAGTTTTGGGAGGGAGCCCCAGCATTTT.

This clonotype was seen only a few times. The chain recombines TRBV20-1 with TRBJ2-2, with D possibly TRBD2 on 7 matching bases. The CDR3 consists of 12 residues. The V and J ends lost 3 bases and 7 bases respectively, with 9 bases between them. CDR1 DFQATT and CDR2 SNEGSKA come from the germline V gene (reference sequence). CDR3 sequence: CSARRGGGELFF. The CDR3 DNA reads as TGCAGTGCTAGGAGGGGGGGCGGGGAGCTGTTTTTT.

This clonotype occurred a few times. V gene TRBV13 combines with J gene TRBJ2-2, with 7 bases identical to TRBD2. V gave up 2 bases and J gave up 6 bases; unmatched junction bases: 9. Germline CDR1 reads PRHDT; CDR2 reads FYEKMQ (reference sequence). The CDR3 has 16 amino acids. CDR3 coding DNA: TGTGCCAGCAGCTTATGGACTTTGGGAGGGGCCGGGGAGCTGTTTTTT. This gives the protein CASSLWTLGGAGELFF. Together with reference TRBV13 and TRBJ2-2, the CDR3 gives the full variable domain: AAGVIQSPRHLIKEKRETATLKCYPIPRHDTVYWYQQGPGQDPQFLISFYEKMQSDKGSIPDRFSAQQFSDYHSELNMSSLELGDSALYFCASSLWTLGGAGELFFGEGSRLTVL.

V gene TRBV20-1 combines with J gene TRBJ1-5; TRBD1 might be the D (6 bases). Trimming took off 5 bases at V and 1 base at J, with 18 bases between the two ends. The V gene's germline CDR1 is DFQATT and CDR2 SNEGSKA (reference sequence). The CDR3 length is 16 residues. DNA for the CDR3: TGCAGTGCTCTAGTAAGCACAGGGTCCAGCAATCAGCCCCAGCATTTT. It yields the protein CSALVSTGSSNQPQHF.

The genes are TRBV20-1 and TRBJ2-7, with D perhaps matching TRBD1 (5 bases). This CDR3 contains 11 residues. Trimming pared 5 bases from V and 6 bases from J, leaving 11 bases between. Germline CDR1 DFQATT, CDR2 SNEGSKA (reference sequence). The CDR3 spells CSASGLSEQYF. The CDR3 nucleotides read TGCAGTGCTTCAGGGTTGAGCGAGCAGTACTTC.

Ten or more counts support this clonotype. The rearrangement links TRBV6-1 to TRBJ2-1; 8 positions agree with TRBD1. CDR1 is MNHNS, CDR2 SASEGT, per germline. V shed 6 bases and J 4 bases; nucleotides not matched to a gene: 5. The CDR3 extends over 14 amino acids. Written as DNA, the CDR3 is TGTGCCAGCAGCCATGGGACAGGTTACAATGAGCAGTTCTTC. Its protein is CASSHGTGYNEQFF.

V and J are TRBV5-1 and TRBJ2-3; D is uncertain. The CDR3 extends over 14 amino acids. Germline V gene lookup returns CDR1 SGHRS and CDR2 YFSETQ. V lost 7 bases to trimming and J lost 1 base, with 13 bases between them. In DNA form, the CDR3 reads TGCGCCAGCTACCATTCCTCTCGCACAGATACGCAGTATTTT. This sequence encodes CASYHSSRTDTQYF.

Concerning this clonotype: A read error may explain this, as a much larger clone is one base away. This chain links TRBV7-9 with TRBJ1-4, with TRBD1 as a possible D gene (5 bases). This CDR3 comprises 14 residues. CDR1 is SEHNR and CDR2 is FQNEAQ in the germline V gene (reference sequence). CDR3 nucleotides: TGTGCCAGCAGTTCTGGGGACGGCAATGAAAAACTGTGTTTT. This codes for CASSSGDGNEKLCF. The variable domain in full, with the rest retrieved from reference TRBV7-9 and TRBJ1-4, is DTGVSQNPRHKITKRGQNVTFRCDPISEHNRLYWYRQTLGQGPEFLTYFQNEAQLEKSRLLSDRFSAERPKGSFSTLEIQRTEQGDSAMYLCASSSGDGNEKLCFGSGTQLSVL.

This clonotype has more than one count but fewer than ten. The rearrangement joins TRBV7-8 to TRBJ1-3, with D tentatively TRBD1 (6 bases). Trimming shortened V by 5 bases and J by 2 bases, and 13 bases separated the two germline ends. The length of the CDR3 is 15 residues. Germline V gene data show CDR1 as SGHVS and CDR2 as FQNEAQ. The CDR3 DNA sequence: TGTGCCAGCAGCGGCCAAGGGGGTACTGGAAACACCATATATTTT. The encoded protein is CASSGQGGTGNTIYF.

The gene calls are TRBV20-1 and TRBJ2-3; TRBD2 might be the D (6 bases). The CDR3 runs 16 residues. Trimming cost V 2 bases and J 2 bases, with 17 bases left between them. Per germline, CDR1 DFQATT and CDR2 SNEGSKA (reference sequence). CDR3 in DNA: TGCAGTGCTAGACAGGAGCGTAGCGGACTCACAGATACGCAGTATTTT. This translates into CSARQERSGLTDTQYF.

In its sample, this clonotype was seen many times. CDR3 in amino acids: CASSPLSGGGDTQYF. The CDR3 DNA reads as TGTGCCAGCAGTCCCTTAAGCGGGGGCGGGGATACGCAGTATTTT. V and J are TRBV12-3 or TRBV12-4 and TRBJ2-3; 8 bases agree with TRBD2. This CDR3 is built from 15 residues. V gave up 5 bases and J gave up 6 bases; unmatched junction bases: 10.

In this sample, this clonotype turned up a few times. V is TRBV12-3 or TRBV12-4 and J is TRBJ1-2; TRBD1 might be the D (5 bases). The CDR3 has 13 amino acids. V lost 3 bases and J 8 bases, leaving 13 bases between the germline ends. In nucleotides, the CDR3 is TGTGCCAGCAGTTTTGGGGCAGGGACCGGCTACACCTTC. This sequence encodes CASSFGAGTGYTF.

This clonotype was found a few times. The V call is TRBV6-1, the J call TRBJ2-1, with D possibly being TRBD1 (5 bases). Germline-derived CDR1 and CDR2 are MNHNS and SASEGT. With 3 bases removed from V and 4 bases from J, the gap between germline ends came to 7 bases. This CDR3 comprises 13 residues. CDR3 protein: CASSDDRYNEQFF. The CDR3 DNA is TGTGCCAGCAGTGATGACAGATACAATGAGCAGTTCTTC.

This clonotype has just a few counts. The chain carries TRBV19 and TRBJ2-7; no definite D call. Looked up from germline, CDR1 is LNHDA and CDR2 is SQIVND (reference sequence). There are 12 residues in the CDR3. Trimming cost V 6 bases and J 4 bases, with 10 bases left between them. The CDR3 here is CASSTDGYEQYF. DNA for the CDR3: TGTGCCAGTAGCACGGACGGTTACGAGCAGTACTTC.

This clonotype was observed at least ten times. This sequence joins TRBV20-1 and TRBJ2-5; TRBD2 is a possible D gene (5 bases). The CDR3 length is 11 residues. Per the germline V gene, CDR1 is DFQATT and CDR2 is SNEGSKA (reference sequence). This CDR3 reads CGSREQETQYF. CDR3 nucleotides: TGCGGCTCTCGGGAACAAGAGACCCAGTACTTC.

The CDR3 coding sequence is TGCAGTGCTATAATTATACGAGGCTTTACTGGCTACACCTTC. Translating gives CSAIIIRGFTGYTF. This sequence joins TRBV20-1 and TRBJ1-2; D remains ambiguous. Germline lookup yields CDR1 DFQATT and CDR2 SNEGSKA (reference sequence). The V gene lost 4 bases and the J gene lost 7 bases, with 19 bases spanning the gap. The CDR3 is 14 residues long.

There are many counts of this clonotype. The chain links TRBV7-2 to TRBJ2-5, with D tentatively TRBD2 (5 bases). Trimming removed 1 base from V and 2 bases from J, with 17 bases in between. The V gene's germline CDR1 is SGHTA and CDR2 FQGNSA. CDR3 length equals 17 residues. The CDR3 region is CASSLGVRGAAQETQYF. CDR3 DNA sequence: TGTGCCAGCAGCTTAGGGGTCCGGGGAGCGGCACAAGAGACCCAGTACTTC.

The J gene is TRBJ2-3, the V gene TRBV27; no reliable D call. The germline V gene encodes CDR1 MNHEY and CDR2 SMNVEV (reference sequence). There are 15 residues in the CDR3. Trimming removed 6 bases at V and 3 bases at J, with 16 bases between. This CDR3 is CASSPPRWVTDTQYF. DNA of the CDR3: TGTGCCAGCAGCCCCCCGCGGTGGGTGACAGATACGCAGTATTTT.

This clonotype was counted ten times or more. CDR3 amino acids: CATSRSTGELFF. In DNA form, the CDR3 reads TGTGCCACCAGTAGGAGCACCGGGGAGCTGTTTTTT. V is TRBV24-1 and J is TRBJ2-2; D unclear. CDR1 KGHDR and CDR2 SFDVKD come from the germline V gene. The CDR3 is made up of 12 amino acids. V was shortened by 6 bases and J by 4 bases, with 5 bases between the two germline ends.

This clonotype was seen at least ten times. The CDR3 DNA sequence: TGTGCCAGCAGCTCTAGGGTAGTAGAGACCCAGTACTTC. Its protein product is CASSSRVVETQYF. V gene TRBV7-2 combines with J gene TRBJ2-5; D call uncertain. Germline assignment: CDR1 SGHTA and CDR2 FQGNSA. The CDR3 totals 13 residues. Trimming pared 4 bases from V and 4 bases from J, leaving 10 bases between.